This T cell receptor beta chain was obtained from a study of cytomegalovirus exposure and HLA in healthy donors listed by TCRdb under 2017. Study-wide context: An earlier analysis of several hundred of the donors reported about 250 Gb of sequence data and 100 million to 140 million unique TCR beta sequences from roughly 180 million T cells. An early release covering just under 650 HLA-typed donors comprised about 300 gigabases of sequencing data and roughly 86 million unique TCR sequences. The T cell repertoires of about 700 subjects were profiled by immunosequencing and related to cytomegalovirus serostatus. Every repertoire in the discovery cohort had been generated on one and the same sequencing platform. Donor age, sex, ethnicity and CMV serostatus were compiled alongside the repertoire data. Rather than drawing on any new phenotypic data, the later analysis identified candidate immune exposures from TCR beta sequences and the way those sequences occurred across donors. In a later analysis, previously published TCR beta repertoires from more than 500 donors were re-analyzed and high-resolution HLA genotyping was added so that TCR occurrence patterns could be studied. In an earlier analysis of roughly 580 of the donors, high-throughput TCR beta sequencing was used to judge whether each TCR beta V gene segment behaved as functional or pseudogenic. Besides the first cohort of about 730 subjects, a separate validation cohort made up of over 100 different subjects was used. To predict cytomegalovirus infection status, the study combined high-throughput TCR immunosequencing, statistical association of individual TCRs with disease status, and machine learning. The genetic ancestry cluster associated with self-reported Caucasian donors included approximately 85% of the roughly 390 genotyped donors. On average, around 230,000 unique TCR beta nucleotide sequences were sequenced per donor among 398 genotyped donors of the cohort, with about 19% of those sequences being non-productive. A later genetic analysis took genome-wide SNP genotypes for about 55% of the 666 donors and used that subset as a discovery cohort. The study was designed to test whether signatures of past pathogen exposure could be identified by cataloging public T cell receptors. HLA typing included class I and class II loci at four-digit resolution. The number of donors typed differed by locus, with about 620-630 for A, B, C, DRB1 and DQB1, over 500 for DQA1, 606 for DPA1, and approximately 470 for DPB1. Four to six DR-DQ haplotypes were handled as single units for association and clustering, since linkage in the cohort was strong. General conclusions and limits of the study: In a later analysis, several top co-occurrence clusters were reported to appear linked to parvovirus B19, influenza, CMV and Epstein-Barr virus. A further reported finding was that TCR beta sequences accurately predicted the HLA-A and HLA-B alleles for most subjects in the first cohort. Because HLA typing was unavailable for some donors at each locus, only the typed subset was used in association tests. Only TCR beta chains were sequenced in this cohort, and the absence of alpha or paired-chain data limited detectable features. Specific HLA alleles were associated with over 15,000 TCR beta sequences at a false discovery rate of 0.05 in a later analysis. Broadly in line with IMGT annotations, most TCR beta V segments showed up in productive rearrangements about 87% or about 30% of the time in an earlier analysis of several hundred of the donors. Presence/absence analyses assumed roughly uniform sequencing depth across donors, an assumption that may not hold. In a later analysis, TCR association rates were found to vary across HLA loci, with the most associated TCRs seen for DRB1 alleles and the fewest for HLA-C alleles. Across donors, most TCR sequences were observed very rarely, whereas some public TCRs were present in many individuals. Cytomegalovirus status was reported to be diagnosed by the classifier with high specificity and sensitivity in both the original and validation cohorts. Most CMV-associated TCR beta chains appeared to be HLA-restricted in a later analysis, and the HLA associations seemed to be driven largely by CMV exposure. A later genetic analysis reported fewer N-insertions in productive TCRs among donors in an Asian-associated ancestry cluster than the roughly 640-donor mean. Because the 87-base-pair reads could not distinguish some IMGT-functional V segments, including TRBV6-2 and TRBV6-3, those segments were excluded. Compared with equally common non-associated chains, HLA-associated TCR beta chains in a later analysis were more clonally expanded and had lower generation probabilities. A total of fewer than 200 TCR beta chains were listed by the study as associated with cytomegalovirus. Because counts were too low, about 18 rarely observed V segments, including chromosome 9 orphons, were excluded from the earlier analysis of roughly 580 of the donors. An association between a missense DCLRE1C variant and V-gene and J-gene trimming of TCR beta chains was found in a later genetic analysis and replicated in an independent cohort. According to the authors, the approach could potentially be generalized to other disease states and immunological phenotypes. A cluster of highly shared sequence variants was judged likely to be a technical artifact of the sequencing pipeline. In vitro tests confirmed that a few of the cytomegalovirus-associated TCR beta chains recognize cytomegalovirus antigens. Immune exposure information for the cohort was limited to CMV serostatus. Assigning TCR associations to individual alleles was difficult when HLA alleles, especially DR and DQ, strongly co-occurred. Correlated functional status among segregating V segments might reflect linkage disequilibrium, but an unknown experimental factor could not be ruled out.

A remark on this clone: Its specific antigen is unknown. Nothing much larger sits one base from this clone, and base qualities are not available.

Trimming takes 5 bases off V and 0 bases off J; junction bases not matched to a gene: 7. From the germline V gene, CDR1 is MDHEN and CDR2 is SYDVKM. Including cysteine and phenylalanine, the CDR3 has 16 amino acids. Of all the DNA, just the CDR3 is kept, 48 bases in frame from base 1. Libraries were made using the immunoSEQ multiplex PCR assay. The multiplex PCR relied on a mix of 60 forward primers for TCR Vbeta segments and 13 reverse primers for TCR Jbeta segments. The CDR3 region of rearranged TCR beta genes was amplified from genomic DNA by a multiplex PCR assay. Amplified TCR beta libraries were sequenced as 87-base-pair reads on the Illumina HiSeq System. The source study handled its data this way. In a later analysis, tens of millions of unique TCR beta chains were counted across the approximately 640 repertoires, and roughly 10 million of these chains were shared by at least two donors. Raw reads were error-corrected and collapsed into unique sequences with a nearest-neighbor algorithm that merged closely related sequences to remove PCR and sequencing errors. To assign V, D and J gene segments, CDR3 sequences were aligned to IMGT reference sequences. For a sequence to be retained, at least a six-nucleotide match to both a V gene segment and a J gene segment was required. Rearrangements were called productive when the CDR3 lacked stop codons and stayed in frame with V and J; all others were non-productive. CDR3 was defined by IMGT convention, running from the second conserved V-encoded cysteine to the conserved J-encoded phenylalanine. In an earlier analysis of just under 600 of the donors, sequences lacking an unambiguous match to a single V gene segment were excluded. In an earlier analysis of around 590 of the donors, a V segment was called functional when productive rearrangements were above 56.7%, and segregating when the standard deviation between donors exceeded 5%. A statistical classification framework was built to diagnose cytomegalovirus status from the catalog of TCR beta chain sequences. In a later analysis, V and J genes were assigned by comparing TCR nucleotide sequences against IMGT/GENE-DB human TR gene sequences. In a later analysis, CDR3 sequences and most-parsimonious VDJ recombination scenarios were assigned using the TCRdist pipeline. In a later analysis, each TCR beta chain was defined by its CDR3 amino acid sequence together with its V-gene family, and reads lacking a unique V-gene family were excluded. To address suspected cross-contamination and a sequencing artifact, a later analysis removed approximately 600 highly shared, low-generation-probability nucleotide sequences. For each public chain, a later analysis derived a clonal expansion index from normalized ranks of inferred template counts within each repertoire. In a later analysis, generation probabilities were computed using a VDJ recombination model fitted to out-of-frame rearrangements, and the results were checked against IGoR. In a later analysis, hypergeometric tests were used to score TCR-TCR, TCR-HLA and TCR-CMV co-occurrence, with a repertoire-size bias correction applied to TCR pairs. False discovery rates were estimated in a later analysis by permuting HLA or CMV assignments 20 times. In a later analysis, co-occurring TCRs were grouped using DBSCAN, and TCRdist sequence similarity was added for clustering within HLA-allele-positive subsets. Co-occurrence clustering excluded repertoires with fewer than 30,000 or more than 120,000 public chains, plus five with anomalous nucleotide sharing. TCRdb carries this immuneACCESS record with in-frame sequences only. Its versions omit some clonotypes, under half of them owing to an unresolved V gene in the studies checked, with the rest unexplained. That table is the source of V, J and clone size, and D and trimming were worked out from the DNA. This sample gives 60,000 to 95,000 clones in total; roughly 84% of them show up just once. The top ten hold under 20% of the sample.

In total, approximately 610 healthy bone marrow donors made up the cohort. Cohort members were all nominally healthy when sampled, although unrecorded immune exposures were likely present. The donor tested CMV seropositive, placing the donor among the approximately 310 seropositive members of the cohort. Every donor gave a peripheral blood sample, and the peripheral blood mononuclear cells from that sample were used for TCR beta sequencing. The Qiagen DNeasy Blood Extraction Kit was used to extract genomic DNA from the blood cell samples. The sample comprised PBMCs. The sequence links TRBV28 to TRBJ2-1; 7 bases in the junction line up with TRBD2. The sequence derives from an older man in good health and CMV-seropositive. The CDR3 reads as follows: CASSPPGGNSYNEQFF. The sequenced DNA: TGTGCCAGCAGTCCACCGGGGGGAAACTCCTACAATGAGCAGTTCTTC.